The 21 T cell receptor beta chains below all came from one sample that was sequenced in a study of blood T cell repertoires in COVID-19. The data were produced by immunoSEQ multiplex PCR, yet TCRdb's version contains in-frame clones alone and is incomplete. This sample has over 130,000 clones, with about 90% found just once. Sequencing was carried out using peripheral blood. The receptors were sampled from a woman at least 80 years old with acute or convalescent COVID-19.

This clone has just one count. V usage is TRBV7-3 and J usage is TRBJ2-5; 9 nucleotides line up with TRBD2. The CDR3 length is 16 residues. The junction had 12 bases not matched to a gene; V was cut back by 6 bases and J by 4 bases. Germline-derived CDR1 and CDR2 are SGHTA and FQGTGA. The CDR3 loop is CASSPGLALGGETQYF. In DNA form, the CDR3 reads TGTGCCAGCAGTCCGGGACTAGCATTAGGGGGAGAGACCCAGTACTTC.

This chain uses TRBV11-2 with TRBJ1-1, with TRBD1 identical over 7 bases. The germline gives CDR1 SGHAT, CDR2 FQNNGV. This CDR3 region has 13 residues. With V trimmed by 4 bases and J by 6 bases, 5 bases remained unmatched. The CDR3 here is CASSSPGTAEAFF. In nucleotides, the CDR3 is TGTGCCAGCAGCTCCCCCGGGACAGCTGAAGCTTTCTTT.

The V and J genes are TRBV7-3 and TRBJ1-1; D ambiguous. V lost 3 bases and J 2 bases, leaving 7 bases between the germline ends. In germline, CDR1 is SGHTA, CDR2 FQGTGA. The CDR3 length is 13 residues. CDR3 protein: CASSFATNTEAFF. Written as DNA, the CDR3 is TGTGCCAGCAGCTTCGCGACTAACACTGAAGCTTTCTTT. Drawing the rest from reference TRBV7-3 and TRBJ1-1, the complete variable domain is GAGVSQTPSNKVTEKGKYVELRCDPISGHTALYWYRQSLGQGPEFLIYFQGTGAADDSGLPNDRFFAVRPEGSVSTLKIQRTERGDSAVYLCASSFATNTEAFFGQGTRLTVV.

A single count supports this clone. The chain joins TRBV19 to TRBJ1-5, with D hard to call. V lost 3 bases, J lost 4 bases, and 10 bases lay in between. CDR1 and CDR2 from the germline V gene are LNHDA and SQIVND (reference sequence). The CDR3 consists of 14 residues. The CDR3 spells CASSIERRNQPQHF. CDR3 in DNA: TGTGCCAGTAGTATTGAACGGAGAAATCAGCCCCAGCATTTT.

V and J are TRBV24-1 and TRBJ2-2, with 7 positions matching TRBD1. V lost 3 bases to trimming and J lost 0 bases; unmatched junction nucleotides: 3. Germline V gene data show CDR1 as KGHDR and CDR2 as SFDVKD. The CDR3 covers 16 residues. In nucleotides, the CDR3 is TGTGCCACCAGTGATAGAGGGACAGCGAACACCGGGGAGCTGTTTTTT. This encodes CATSDRGTANTGELFF.

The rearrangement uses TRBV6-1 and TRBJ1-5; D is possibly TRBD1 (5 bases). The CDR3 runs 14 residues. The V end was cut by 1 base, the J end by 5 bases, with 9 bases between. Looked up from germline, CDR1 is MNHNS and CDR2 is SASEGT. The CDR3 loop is CASSEGQTDQPQHF. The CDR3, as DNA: TGTGCCAGCAGTGAAGGACAGACAGATCAGCCCCAGCATTTT.

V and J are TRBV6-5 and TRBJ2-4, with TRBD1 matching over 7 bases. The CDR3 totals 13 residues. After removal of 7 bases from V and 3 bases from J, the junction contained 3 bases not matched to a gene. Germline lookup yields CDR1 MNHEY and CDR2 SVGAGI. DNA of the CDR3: TGTGCCAGCAAGGGACAGAACAAAAACATTCAGTACTTC. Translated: CASKGQNKNIQYF.

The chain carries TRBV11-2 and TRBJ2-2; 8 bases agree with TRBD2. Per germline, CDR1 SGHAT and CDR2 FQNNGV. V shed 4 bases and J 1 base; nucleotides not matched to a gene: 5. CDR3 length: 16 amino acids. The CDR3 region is CASSYVRGGNTGELFF. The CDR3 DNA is TGTGCCAGCAGCTACGTACGGGGGGGGAACACCGGGGAGCTGTTTTTT.

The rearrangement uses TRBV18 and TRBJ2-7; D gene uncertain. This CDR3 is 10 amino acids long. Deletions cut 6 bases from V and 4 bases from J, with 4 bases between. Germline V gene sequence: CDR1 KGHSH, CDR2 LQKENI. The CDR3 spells CASSLYEQYF. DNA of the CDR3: TGTGCCAGCTCCCTTTACGAGCAGTACTTC.

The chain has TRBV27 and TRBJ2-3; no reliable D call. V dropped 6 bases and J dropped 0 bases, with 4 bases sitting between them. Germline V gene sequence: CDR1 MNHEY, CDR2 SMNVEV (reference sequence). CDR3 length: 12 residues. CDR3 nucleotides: TGTGCCAGCAGCCGGAGCACAGATACGCAGTATTTT. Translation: CASSRSTDTQYF.

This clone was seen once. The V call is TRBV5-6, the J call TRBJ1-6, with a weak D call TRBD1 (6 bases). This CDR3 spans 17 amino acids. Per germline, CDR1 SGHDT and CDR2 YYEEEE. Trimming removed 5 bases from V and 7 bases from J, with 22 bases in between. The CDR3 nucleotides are TGTGCCAGCAGGGCCCGACGGGACACTGGTGGGAATTCACCCCTCCACTTT. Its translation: CASRARRDTGGNSPLHF.

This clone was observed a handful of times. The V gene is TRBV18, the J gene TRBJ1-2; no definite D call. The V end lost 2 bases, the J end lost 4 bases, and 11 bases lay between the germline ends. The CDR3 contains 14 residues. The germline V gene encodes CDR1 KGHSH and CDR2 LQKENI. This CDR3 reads CASSPSETGYGYTF. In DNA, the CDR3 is TGTGCCAGCTCACCAAGCGAAACTGGCTATGGCTACACCTTC.

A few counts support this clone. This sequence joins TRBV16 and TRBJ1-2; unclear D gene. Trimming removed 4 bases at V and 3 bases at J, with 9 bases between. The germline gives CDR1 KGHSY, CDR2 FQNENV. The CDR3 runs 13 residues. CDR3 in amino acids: CASSPERDYGYTF. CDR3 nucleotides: TGTGCCAGCAGCCCTGAGAGGGACTATGGCTACACCTTC. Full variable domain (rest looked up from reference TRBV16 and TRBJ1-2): GEEVAQTPKHLVRGEGQKAKLYCAPIKGHSYVFWYQQVLKNEFKFLISFQNENVFDETGMPKERFSAKCLPNSPCSLEIQATKLEDSAVYFCASSPERDYGYTFGSGTRLTVV.

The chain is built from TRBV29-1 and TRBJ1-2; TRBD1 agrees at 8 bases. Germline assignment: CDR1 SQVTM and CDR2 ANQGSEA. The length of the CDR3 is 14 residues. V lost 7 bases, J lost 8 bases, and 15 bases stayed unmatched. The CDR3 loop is CSATDREKVWGYTF. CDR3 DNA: TGCAGCGCCACGGACAGGGAGAAGGTTTGGGGCTACACCTTC.

The CDR3 sequence is CASSLAFSGPKGLTQYF. The CDR3 DNA reads TGTGCCAGCAGCTTAGCGTTTAGCGGTCCCAAAGGTTTAACCCAGTACTTC. V is TRBV11-2 and J is TRBJ2-5, with D perhaps matching TRBD2 (6 bases). The germline V gene encodes CDR1 SGHAT and CDR2 FQNNGV. Trimming took off 1 base at V and 8 bases at J, with 23 bases between the two ends. The CDR3 covers 17 residues.

The CDR3 region has the DNA TGTGCCAGCAGCTCGACAGGGGCGGGCTATGGCTACACCTTC. Protein sequence: CASSSTGAGYGYTF. J is TRBJ1-2 and V is TRBV7-3, with 8 positions matching TRBD1. Germline V CDR1 and CDR2: SGHTA, FQGTGA. V was pared by 4 bases and J by 4 bases, with 5 bases of the junction left unmatched. This CDR3 has 14 residues.

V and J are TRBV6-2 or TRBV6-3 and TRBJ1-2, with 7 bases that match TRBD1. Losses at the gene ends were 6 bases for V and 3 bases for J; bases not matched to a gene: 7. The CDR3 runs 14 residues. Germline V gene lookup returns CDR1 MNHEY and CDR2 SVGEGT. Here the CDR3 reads CASSFLGQHYGYTF. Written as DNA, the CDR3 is TGTGCCAGCAGCTTCTTGGGACAGCACTATGGCTACACCTTC.

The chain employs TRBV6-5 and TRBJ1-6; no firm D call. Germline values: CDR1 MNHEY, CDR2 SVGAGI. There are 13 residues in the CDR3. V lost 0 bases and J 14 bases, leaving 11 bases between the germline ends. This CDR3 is CASSYSIIEALHF. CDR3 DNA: TGTGCCAGCAGTTACTCGATAATCGAGGCCCTCCACTTT.

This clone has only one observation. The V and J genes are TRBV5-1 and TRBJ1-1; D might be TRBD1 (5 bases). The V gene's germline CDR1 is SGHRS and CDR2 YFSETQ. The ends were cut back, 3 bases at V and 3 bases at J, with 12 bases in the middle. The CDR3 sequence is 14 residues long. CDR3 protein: CASSSQGPDTEAFF. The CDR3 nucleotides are TGCGCCAGCAGCTCCCAGGGCCCCGACACTGAAGCTTTCTTT.

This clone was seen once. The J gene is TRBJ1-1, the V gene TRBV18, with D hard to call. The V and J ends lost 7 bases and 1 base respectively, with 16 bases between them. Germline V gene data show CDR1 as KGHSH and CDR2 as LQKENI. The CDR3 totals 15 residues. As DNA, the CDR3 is TGTGCCAGCTTAGACGGGTTGGCGGGGAACACTGAAGCTTTCTTT. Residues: CASLDGLAGNTEAFF.

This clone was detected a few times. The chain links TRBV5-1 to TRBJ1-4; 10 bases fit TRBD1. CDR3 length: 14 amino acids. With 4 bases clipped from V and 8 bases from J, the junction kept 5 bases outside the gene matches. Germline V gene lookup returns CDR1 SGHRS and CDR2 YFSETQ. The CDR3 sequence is CASSPGQGDEKLFF. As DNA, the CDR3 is TGCGCCAGCAGCCCTGGACAGGGGGACGAAAAACTGTTTTTT.